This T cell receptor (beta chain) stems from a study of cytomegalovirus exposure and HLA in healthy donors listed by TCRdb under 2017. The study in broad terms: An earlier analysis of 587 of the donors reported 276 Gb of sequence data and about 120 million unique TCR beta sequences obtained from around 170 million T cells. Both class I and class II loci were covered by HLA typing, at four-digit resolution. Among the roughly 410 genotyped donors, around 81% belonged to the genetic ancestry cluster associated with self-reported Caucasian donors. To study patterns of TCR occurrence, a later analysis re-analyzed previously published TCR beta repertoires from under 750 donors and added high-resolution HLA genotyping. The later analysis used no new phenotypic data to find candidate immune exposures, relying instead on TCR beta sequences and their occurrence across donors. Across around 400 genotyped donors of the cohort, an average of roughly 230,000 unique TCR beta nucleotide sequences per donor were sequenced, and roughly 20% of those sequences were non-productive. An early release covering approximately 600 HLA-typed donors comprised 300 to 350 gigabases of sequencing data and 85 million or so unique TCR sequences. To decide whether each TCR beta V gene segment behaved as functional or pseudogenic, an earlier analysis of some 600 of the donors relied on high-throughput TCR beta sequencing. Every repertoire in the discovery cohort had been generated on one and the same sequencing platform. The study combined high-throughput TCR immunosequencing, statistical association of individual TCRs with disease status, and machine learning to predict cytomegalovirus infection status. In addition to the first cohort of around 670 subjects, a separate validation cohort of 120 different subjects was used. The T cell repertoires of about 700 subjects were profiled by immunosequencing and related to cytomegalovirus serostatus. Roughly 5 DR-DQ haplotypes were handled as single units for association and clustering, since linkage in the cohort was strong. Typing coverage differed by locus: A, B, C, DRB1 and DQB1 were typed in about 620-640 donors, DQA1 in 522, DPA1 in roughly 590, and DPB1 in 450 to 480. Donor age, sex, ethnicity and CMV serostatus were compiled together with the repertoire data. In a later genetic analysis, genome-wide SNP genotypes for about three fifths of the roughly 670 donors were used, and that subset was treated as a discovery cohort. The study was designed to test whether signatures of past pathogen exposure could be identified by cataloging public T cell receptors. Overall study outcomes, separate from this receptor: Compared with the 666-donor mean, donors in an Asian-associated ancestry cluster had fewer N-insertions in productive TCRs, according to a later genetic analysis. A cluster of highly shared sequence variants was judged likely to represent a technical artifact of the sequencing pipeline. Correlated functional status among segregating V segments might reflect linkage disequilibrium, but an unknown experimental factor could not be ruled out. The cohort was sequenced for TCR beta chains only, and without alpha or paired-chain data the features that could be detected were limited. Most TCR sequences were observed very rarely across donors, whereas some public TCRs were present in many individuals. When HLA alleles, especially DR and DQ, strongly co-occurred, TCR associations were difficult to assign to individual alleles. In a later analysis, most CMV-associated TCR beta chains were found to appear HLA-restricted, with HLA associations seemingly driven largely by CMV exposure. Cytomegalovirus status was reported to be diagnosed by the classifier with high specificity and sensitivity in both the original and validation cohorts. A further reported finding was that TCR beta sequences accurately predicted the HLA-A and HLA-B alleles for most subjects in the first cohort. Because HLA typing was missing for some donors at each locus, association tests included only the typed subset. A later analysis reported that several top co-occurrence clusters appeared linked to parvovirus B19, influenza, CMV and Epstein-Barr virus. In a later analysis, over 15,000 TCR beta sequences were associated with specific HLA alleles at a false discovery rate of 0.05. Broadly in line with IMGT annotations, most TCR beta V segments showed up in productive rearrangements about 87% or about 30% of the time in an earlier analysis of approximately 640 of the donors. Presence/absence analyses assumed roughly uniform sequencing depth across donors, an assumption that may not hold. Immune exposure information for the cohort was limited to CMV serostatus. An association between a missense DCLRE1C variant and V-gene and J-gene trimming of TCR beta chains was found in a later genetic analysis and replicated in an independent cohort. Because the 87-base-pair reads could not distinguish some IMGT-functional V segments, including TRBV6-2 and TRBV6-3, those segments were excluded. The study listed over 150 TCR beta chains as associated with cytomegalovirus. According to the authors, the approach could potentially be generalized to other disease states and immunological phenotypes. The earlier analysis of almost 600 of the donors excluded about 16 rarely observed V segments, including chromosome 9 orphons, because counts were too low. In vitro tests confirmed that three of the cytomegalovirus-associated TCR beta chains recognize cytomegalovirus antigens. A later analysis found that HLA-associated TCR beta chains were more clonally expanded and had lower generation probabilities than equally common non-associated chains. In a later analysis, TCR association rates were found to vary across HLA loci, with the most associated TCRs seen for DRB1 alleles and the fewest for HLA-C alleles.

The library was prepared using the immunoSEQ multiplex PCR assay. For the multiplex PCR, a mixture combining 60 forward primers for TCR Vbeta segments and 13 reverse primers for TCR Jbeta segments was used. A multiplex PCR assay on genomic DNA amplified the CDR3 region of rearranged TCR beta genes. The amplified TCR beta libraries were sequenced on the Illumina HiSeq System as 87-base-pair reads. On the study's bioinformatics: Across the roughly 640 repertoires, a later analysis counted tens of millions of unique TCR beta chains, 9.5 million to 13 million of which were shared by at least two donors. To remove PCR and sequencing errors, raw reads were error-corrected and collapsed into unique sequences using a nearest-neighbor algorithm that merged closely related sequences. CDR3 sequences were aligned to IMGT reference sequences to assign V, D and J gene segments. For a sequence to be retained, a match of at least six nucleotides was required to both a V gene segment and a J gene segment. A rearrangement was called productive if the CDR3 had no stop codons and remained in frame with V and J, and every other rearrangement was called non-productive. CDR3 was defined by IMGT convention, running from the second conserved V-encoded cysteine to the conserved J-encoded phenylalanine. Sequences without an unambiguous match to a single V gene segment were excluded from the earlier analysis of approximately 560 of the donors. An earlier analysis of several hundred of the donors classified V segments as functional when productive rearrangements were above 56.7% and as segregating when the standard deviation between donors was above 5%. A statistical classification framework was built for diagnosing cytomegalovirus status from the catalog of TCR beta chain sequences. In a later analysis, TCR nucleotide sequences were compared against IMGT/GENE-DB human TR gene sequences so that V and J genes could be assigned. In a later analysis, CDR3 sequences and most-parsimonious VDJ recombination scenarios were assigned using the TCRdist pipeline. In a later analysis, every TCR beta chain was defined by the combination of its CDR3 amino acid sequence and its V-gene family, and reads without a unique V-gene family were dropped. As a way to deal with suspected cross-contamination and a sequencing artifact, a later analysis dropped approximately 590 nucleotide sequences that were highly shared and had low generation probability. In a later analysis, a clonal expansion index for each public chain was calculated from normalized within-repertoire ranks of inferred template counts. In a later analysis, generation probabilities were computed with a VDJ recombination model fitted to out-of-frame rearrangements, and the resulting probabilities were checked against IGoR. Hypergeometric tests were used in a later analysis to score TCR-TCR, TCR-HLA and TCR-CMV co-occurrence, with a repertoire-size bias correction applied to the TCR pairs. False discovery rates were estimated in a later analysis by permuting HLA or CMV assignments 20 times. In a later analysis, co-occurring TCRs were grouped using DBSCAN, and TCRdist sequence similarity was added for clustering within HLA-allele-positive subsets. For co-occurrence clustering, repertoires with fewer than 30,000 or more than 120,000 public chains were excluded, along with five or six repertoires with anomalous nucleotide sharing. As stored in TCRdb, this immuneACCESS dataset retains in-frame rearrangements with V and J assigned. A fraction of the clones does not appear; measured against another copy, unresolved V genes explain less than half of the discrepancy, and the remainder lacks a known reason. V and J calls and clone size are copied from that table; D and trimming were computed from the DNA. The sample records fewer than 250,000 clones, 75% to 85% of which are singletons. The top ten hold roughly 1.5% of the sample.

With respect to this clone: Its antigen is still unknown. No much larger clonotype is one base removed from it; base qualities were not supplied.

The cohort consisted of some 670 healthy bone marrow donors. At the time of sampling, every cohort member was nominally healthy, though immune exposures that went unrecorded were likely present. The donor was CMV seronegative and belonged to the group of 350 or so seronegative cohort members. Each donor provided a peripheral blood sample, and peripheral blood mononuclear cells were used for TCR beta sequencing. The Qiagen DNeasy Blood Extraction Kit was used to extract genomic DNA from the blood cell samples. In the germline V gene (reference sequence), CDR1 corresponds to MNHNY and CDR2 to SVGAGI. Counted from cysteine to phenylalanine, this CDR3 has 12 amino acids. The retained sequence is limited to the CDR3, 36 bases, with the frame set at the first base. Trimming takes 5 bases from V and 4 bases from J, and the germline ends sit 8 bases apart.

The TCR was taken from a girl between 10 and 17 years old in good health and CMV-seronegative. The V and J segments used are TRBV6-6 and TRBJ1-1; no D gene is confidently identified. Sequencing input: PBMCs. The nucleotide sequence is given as TGTGCCAGCAGTCGAGGTCGCACTGAAGCTTTCTTT. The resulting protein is CASSRGRTEAFF.